This T cell receptor (beta chain) stems from a study of T cells in Graves' hyperthyroidism and ophthalmopathy. The source material, RNA transcripts, was used to amplify TCR beta CDR3 regions. Carried out on the TCR CDR3, a first-round RT-PCR used the HTBI primer set. TCRdb independently ran MiXCR on the multiplex PCR reads; one entry per CDR3 protein. The table shows fewer than 350,000 distinct CDR3 sequences, with about a sixth occurring only once. Clinical Activity Scores of at least 3, NOSPECS grades of at least 4 and durations under 3 months characterized ophthalmopathy patients. Uncontrolled infection, other autoimmune disease, pregnancy or lactation led to exclusion. This clonotype has at least ten counts. The CDR3 has 15 residues. Germline V lookup: CDR1 MNHEY, CDR2 SVGAGI. The junction had 3 bases not matched to a gene; V was cut back by 2 bases and J by 2 bases.

Sequencing was performed on blood. The V gene is TRBV6-5, the J gene TRBJ2-7; 10 nucleotides align to TRBD1. The TCR comes from a middle-aged woman with Graves' ophthalmopathy. CDR3 sequence (DNA): TGTGCCAGCAGTTACCGGGACAGGGGTACCTACGAGCAGTACTTC. This sequence encodes CASSYRDRGTYEQYF.